The clone carrying this T cell receptor (beta chain) occurred many times. In germline, CDR1 is SGHRS, CDR2 YFSETQ. CDR3 length: 15 residues. J gave up 5 bases and V 3 bases, and 6 bases lay outside the gene matches. Orbital computed tomography, thyroid ultrasound, serum thyroxine and TRAb, and clinical symptoms together informed the diagnoses. Amplified regions were TCR beta CDR3 sequences from RNA transcripts. HTBI primers were employed in a first-round RT-PCR of the TCR CDR3. Each CDR3 protein gets one entry after TCRdb re-called the multiplex PCR reads with MiXCR. The sample has hundreds of thousands of distinct CDR3 sequences; less than 15% are singletons. This specimen comes from a study of T cells in Graves' hyperthyroidism and ophthalmopathy.

V usage is TRBV5-1 and J usage is TRBJ2-7; the match to TRBD1 covers 12 bases. The sequenced material came from blood. This TCR was recovered from a woman aged 40 to 50 with Graves' hyperthyroidism. CDR3 loop: CASSSLGTGGNEQYF. As DNA, the CDR3 is TGCGCCAGCAGCTCCCTAGGGACAGGGGGCAACGAGCAGTACTTC.